The rows below give T cell receptor beta chains drawn from one sample of a study of control samples from healthy donors and cancer patients. Repertoires were generated with immunoSEQ multiplex PCR, while TCRdb's copy carries only in-frame clones and drops some. The data hold approximately 190,000 clones, with 91% observed a single time. Sequenced material: blood. The source of these receptors is a young man in good health. CDR3s include the opening cysteine and the closing phenylalanine or tryptophan. The D gene is left open where the match is weak. Not every row has a clone size; where given, it reads once, few, many or a size class.

V gene	clone size	CDR3 length	D gene	J gene	CDR3 DNA	CDR3 protein
TRBV3-1/TRBV3-2	NA	17	NA	TRBJ2-3	TGTGCCAGCAGCCAAGAACGTGTATTCTCTAGCACAGATACGCAGTATTTT	CASSQERVFSSTDTQYF
TRBV27	NA	15	TRBD1	TRBJ2-3	TGTGCCAGCAGTTTATCGGGCAGGGGGACAGATACGCAGTATTTT	CASSLSGRGTDTQYF
TRBV6-6	NA	15	NA	TRBJ1-2	TGTGCCAGCAGTTACACAAACCGGGACCCAAAGTCTCCCACCTTC	CASSYTNRDPKSPTF
TRBV19	NA	15	NA	TRBJ1-6	TGTGCCAGTAGTATATACGGCAGCAACAATTCACCCCTCCACTTT	CASSIYGSNNSPLHF
TRBV27	NA	15	NA	TRBJ1-1	TGTGCCAGCAGTTTTTCGGTCGAAGTCGGCACTGAAGCTTTCTTT	CASSFSVEVGTEAFF
TRBV5-1	NA	15	TRBD1	TRBJ2-1	TGCGCCAGCAGCTGGACGGACAGGGCGGCGAATGAGCAGTTCTTC	CASSWTDRAANEQFF
TRBV13	NA	15	NA	TRBJ2-1	TGTGCCAGCAGCTTAGGAAGGGACGGGAACAATGAGCAGTTCTTC	CASSLGRDGNNEQFF
TRBV4-2	NA	17	TRBD2	TRBJ2-7	TGTGCCAGCAGCCACACCCTCTTACCGGGGGGGCCGGGTGAGCAGTACTTC	CASSHTLLPGGPGEQYF
TRBV11-2	NA	15	TRBD1	TRBJ1-6	TGTGCCAGCAGCTTAGCCCAGGGGGGTTATTCACCCCTCCACTTT	CASSLAQGGYSPLHF
TRBV29-1	NA	12	NA	TRBJ1-1	TGCAGCGTTGCACAGGTAAACACTGAAGCTTTCTTT	CSVAQVNTEAFF
TRBV4-1	NA	17	NA	TRBJ2-6	TGCGCCAGCAGCCAACTGCTTAGGGCCTCTGGGGCCAACGTCCTGACTTTC	CASSQLLRASGANVLTF
TRBV5-5	NA	14	NA	TRBJ2-3	TGTGCCAGCAGCTTGGTATCTAGCACAGATACGCAGTATTTT	CASSLVSSTDTQYF
TRBV10-2	NA	10	NA	TRBJ2-5	TGCGCCAGCAGTGATGGGACCCAGTACTTC	CASSDGTQYF
TRBV5-1	once	16	TRBD2	TRBJ2-1	TGCGCCAGCAGCTTGGTGACTAGCGGGGGGGCGGTTGAGCAGTTCTTC	CASSLVTSGGAVEQFF
TRBV5-5	NA	16	NA	TRBJ1-4	TGTGCCAGCAGCGGGGGACCGGGGCTAACTAATGAAAAACTGTTTTTT	CASSGGPGLTNEKLFF
TRBV18	NA	16	TRBD1	TRBJ2-7	TGTGCCAGCTCACCGTTGGGTCGACAGGGTTTCGACGAGCAGTACTTC	CASSPLGRQGFDEQYF
TRBV30	NA	13	NA	TRBJ1-1	TGTGCCTGGATTCAGGGTGGGCACACTGAAGCTTTCTTT	CAWIQGGHTEAFF
TRBV5-1	once	14	NA	TRBJ1-3	TGCGCCAGCAGCCTAGGTAAACTTGGAAACACCATATATTTT	CASSLGKLGNTIYF
TRBV14	NA	14	NA	TRBJ2-3	TGTGCCAGCAGCCAATACCAACTTACAGATACGCAGTATTTT	CASSQYQLTDTQYF
TRBV6-5	NA	12	NA	TRBJ1-6	NA	CASFGDGTSTLF
TRBV4-1	NA	14	TRBD1	TRBJ1-4	TGCGCCAGCAGCTTCGGCAGGGGGCAGGAAAAACTGTTTTTT	CASSFGRGQEKLFF
TRBV7-9	NA	16	NA	TRBJ1-6	TGTGCCAGCAGTCGGCGGGGTGGCTCCTATAATTCACCCCTCCACTTT	CASSRRGGSYNSPLHF
TRBV24-1	NA	16	NA	TRBJ2-7	TGTGCCACCAGTGGAGCGGGTGCCGGGATTGCCTACGAGCAGTACTTC	CATSGAGAGIAYEQYF
TRBV6-5	NA	14	TRBD1	TRBJ1-1	TGTGCCAGCATCTCCCAGGGACAGCGATATGAAGCTTTCTTT	CASISQGQRYEAFF
TRBV5-4	NA	16	NA	TRBJ2-7	TGTGCCAGCAGCTTGGCCGGGGTAGGGATAGGATACGAGCAGTACTTC	CASSLAGVGIGYEQYF
TRBV27	few	14	TRBD1	TRBJ1-2	TGTGCCAGCAGTTTCCGGACAGGGTCCTATGGCTACACCTTC	CASSFRTGSYGYTF
TRBV7-9	NA	13	NA	TRBJ1-1	TGTGCCAGCAGCCCTAGGGAGACGGCTGAAGCTTTCTTT	CASSPRETAEAFF
TRBV30	NA	13	NA	TRBJ1-2	TGTGCCTGGAGTACACTCCAAAACTTGAGGGCCACCTTC	CAWSTLQNLRATF
TRBV14	NA	16	TRBD2	TRBJ2-1	TGTGCCAGCAGCCTCGCTGGGATAGCGGGGGCCAATGAGCAGTTCTTC	CASSLAGIAGANEQFF
TRBV7-9	NA	16	NA	TRBJ2-3	TGTGCCAGCAGCTTTGGAAAGGCCTCGGTCCCCGGTACGCAGTATTTT	CASSFGKASVPGTQYF
TRBV9	NA	14	NA	TRBJ2-5	TGTGCCAGCAGCACGAGCGGGCTAAAAGAGACCCAGTACTTC	CASSTSGLKETQYF
TRBV15	NA	18	TRBD1	TRBJ1-2	TGTGCCACCAGCCGTGGGTCCGGGACAGGGGCCAGGTTCACCGGCTACACCTTC	CATSRGSGTGARFTGYTF
TRBV30	NA	18	NA	TRBJ1-2	TGTGCCTGGAGTGTATGGAGGACAGCTAGAAACAATGACTATGGCTACACCTTC	CAWSVWRTARNNDYGYTF
TRBV5-1	NA	17	NA	TRBJ2-3	TGCGCCAGCAGCTTGGCCGTCGACAACCTCGGCCCAGATACGCAGTATTTT	CASSLAVDNLGPDTQYF
TRBV20-1	NA	16	NA	TRBJ2-6	TGCAGTGCTAGTGCCGGTTTGGGAGGTGGGGCCAACGTCCTGACTTTC	CSASAGLGGGANVLTF
TRBV6-1	NA	16	TRBD2	TRBJ2-1	TGTGCCAGCAGTGAGCCGGGACTAGCGGGGGAACCCCAGCAGTTCTTC	CASSEPGLAGEPQQFF
TRBV6-5	NA	14	NA	TRBJ2-1	TGTGCCAGCCTAGAGCTAGGGGCATACAATGAGCAGTTCTTC	CASLELGAYNEQFF
TRBV4-1	NA	14	TRBD1	TRBJ2-7	TGCGCCAGCACCGCCGGGACAGGGGTATACGAGCAGTACTTC	CASTAGTGVYEQYF
TRBV19	NA	14	NA	TRBJ2-1	TGTGCCAGTTCTCAAAGGGTCTTGACTAATGAGCAGTTCTTC	CASSQRVLTNEQFF
TRBV30	NA	14	NA	TRBJ2-2	TGTGCCTGGAATACAGGGTTAGACACCGGGGAGCTGTTTTTT	CAWNTGLDTGELFF